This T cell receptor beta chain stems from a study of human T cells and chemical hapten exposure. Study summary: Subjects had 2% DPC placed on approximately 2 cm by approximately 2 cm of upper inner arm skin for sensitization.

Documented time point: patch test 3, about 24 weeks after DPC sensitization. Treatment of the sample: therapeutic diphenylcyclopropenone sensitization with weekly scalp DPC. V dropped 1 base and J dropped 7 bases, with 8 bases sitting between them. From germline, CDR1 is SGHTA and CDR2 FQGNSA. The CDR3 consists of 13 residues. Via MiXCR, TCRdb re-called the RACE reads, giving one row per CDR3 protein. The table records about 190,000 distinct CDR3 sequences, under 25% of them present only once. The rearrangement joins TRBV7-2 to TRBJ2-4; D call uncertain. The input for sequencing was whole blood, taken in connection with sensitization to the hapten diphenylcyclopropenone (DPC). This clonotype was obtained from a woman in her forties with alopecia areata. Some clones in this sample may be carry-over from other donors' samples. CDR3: CASSLEHSNIQYF. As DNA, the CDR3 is TGTGCCAGCAGCTTAGAACATTCCAACATTCAGTACTTC.